This TCR beta chain stems from a study of OX40 agonist ivuxolimab in advanced cancers. Study-wide findings and caveats: No determination was made of the antigen specificity of the expanded peripheral T cells.

Concerning this clone itself: Its antigen is not identified.

TCRdb's copy holds only in-frame clones and misses some; the assay was immunoSEQ multiplex PCR. This table has under 100,000 clones, around 92% appearing once. Trimming cost V 5 bases and J 2 bases, with 16 bases left between them. The CDR3 contains 15 residues. The germline CDR1 and CDR2 sequences are SGHAT and FQNNGV. The origin of this receptor is an adult with an advanced solid tumor such as melanoma, head and neck, liver or kidney cancer. The chain combines TRBV11-2 with TRBJ2-7, with a weak D call TRBD1 (6 bases). The input for sequencing was CD4+ or CD8+ T cells sorted from blood, taken in a trial of the OX40 agonist ivuxolimab. The CDR3 DNA reads as TGTGCCAGCAGCCGACCAGGGGTCCCCCCCTACGAGCAGTACTTC. It yields the protein CASSRPGVPPYEQYF.